What follows are 11 T cell receptor beta chains derived from one specimen sequenced in a study of early T cells in non-severe SARS-CoV-2 infection. A single record per CDR3 protein comes from TCRdb applying MiXCR to the 5' RACE reads. The data contain around 67,000 distinct CDR3 sequences, roughly an eighth of them singletons. The sequenced sample was whole blood, obtained at baseline. These receptors originate from an adult who was a healthcare worker with PCR-confirmed SARS-CoV-2 infection or an uninfected control (not recorded which).

The sample holds a few counts of this clonotype. The rearrangement joins TRBV4-2 to TRBJ2-7; D uncertain. V lost 0 bases, J lost 0 bases, and 12 bases lay in between. Germline-derived CDR1 and CDR2 are LGHNA and YNFKEQ. The CDR3 is 16 residues long. CDR3 DNA sequence: TGTGCCAGCAGCCAAGATCTGGGCACCAGCTCCTACGAGCAGTACTTC. It encodes CASSQDLGTSSYEQYF.

The chain couples TRBV7-2 to TRBJ2-3; unclear D gene. The CDR3 has 14 residues. With 8 bases removed from V and 1 base from J, the gap between germline ends came to 13 bases. Per germline, CDR1 SGHTA and CDR2 FQGNSA. CDR3 DNA: TGTGCCAGCGAAAGGTCCTGGGGCACAGATACGCAGTATTTT. Translation: CASERSWGTDTQYF.

This clonotype has at least ten counts. The V and J genes are TRBV6-1 and TRBJ1-1, with TRBD1 identical over 8 bases. The junction had 8 bases not matched to a gene; V was cut back by 4 bases and J by 7 bases. Germline V gene data show CDR1 as MNHNS and CDR2 as SASEGT. The CDR3 spans 14 residues. CDR3 protein: CASSAGTGGFEAFF. The DNA of the CDR3 is TGTGCCAGCAGTGCCGGGACAGGAGGTTTTGAAGCTTTCTTT.

In its sample, this clonotype was seen a few times. The chain carries TRBV24-1 and TRBJ2-3; 11 nucleotides agree with TRBD2. J gave up 11 bases and V 3 bases, and 3 bases lay outside the gene matches. CDR3 size: 13 residues. Germline lookup yields CDR1 KGHDR and CDR2 SFDVKD. CDR3: CATSDPTSGRQYF. DNA for the CDR3: TGTGCCACCAGTGATCCTACTAGCGGGAGGCAGTATTTT.

This clonotype was found many times. V is TRBV30 and J is TRBJ1-6, with no clear D. The germline V gene encodes CDR1 GTSNPN and CDR2 SVGIG (reference sequence). This CDR3 spans 13 amino acids. V gave up 0 bases and J gave up 7 bases, with 7 bases separating them. The CDR3 loop reads CAWSVPGNSPLHF. In DNA form, the CDR3 reads TGTGCCTGGAGTGTACCCGGGAATTCACCCCTCCACTTT.

This clonotype was seen many times. This chain links TRBV18 with TRBJ1-5, with 9 bases lining up with TRBD1. The CDR3 has 15 residues. After removal of 5 bases from V and 3 bases from J, the junction contained 5 bases not matched to a gene. Germline values: CDR1 KGHSH, CDR2 LQKENI. The CDR3 region is CASSGTGKANQPQHF. CDR3 coding DNA: TGTGCCAGCTCAGGGACAGGGAAGGCCAATCAGCCCCAGCATTTT. Drawing the rest from reference TRBV18 and TRBJ1-5, the complete variable domain is NAGVMQNPRHLVRRRGQEARLRCSPMKGHSHVYWYRQLPEEGLKFMVYLQKENIIDESGMPKERFSAEFPKEGPSILRIQQVVRGDSAAYFCASSGTGKANQPQHFGDGTRLSIL.

The sample holds many counts of this clonotype. The rearrangement uses TRBV10-3 and TRBJ2-2; 9 nucleotides agree with TRBD1. The V gene's germline CDR1 is ENHRY and CDR2 SYGVKD. Trimming removed 0 bases from V and 5 bases from J; junction bases left unmatched: 4. The CDR3 runs to 16 residues. The CDR3 DNA reads TGTGCCATCAGTGAGTCCGGGACAGGGAGAACCGGGGAGCTGTTTTTT. This encodes CAISESGTGRTGELFF.

This clonotype was counted ten times or more. The chain uses TRBV18 and TRBJ2-3; 10 bases map to TRBD2. The CDR3 has 15 amino acids. Germline V lookup: CDR1 KGHSH, CDR2 LQKENI. The ends lost 3 bases at V and 7 bases at J; junction bases unmatched: 7. In nucleotides, the CDR3 is TGTGCCAGCTCACCCTTGGCTAGCGGGGGTAATACGCAGTATTTT. The encoded protein is CASSPLASGGNTQYF.

In its sample, this clonotype was seen a few times. The rearrangement uses TRBV15 and TRBJ1-5, with TRBD1 matching 7 bases. Germline lookup yields CDR1 LNHNV and CDR2 YYDKDF (reference sequence). The CDR3 runs to 16 residues. The V gene end was trimmed by 0 bases and the J gene end by 1 base; junction bases not matched to a gene: 3. The CDR3 reads CATSRDRGISNQPQHF. The CDR3, as DNA: TGTGCCACCAGCAGAGACAGGGGGATCAGCAATCAGCCCCAGCATTTT.

This clonotype was found a few times. The J gene is TRBJ1-2, the V gene TRBV5-4; D uncertain. CDR1 is SGHNT and CDR2 is YYREEE in the germline V gene (reference sequence). Trimming stripped 9 bases from V and 4 bases from J, with 13 bases between. This CDR3 is built from 12 residues. CDR3 sequence: CATKGSGYGYTF. As DNA, the CDR3 is TGTGCCACCAAAGGCTCGGGCTATGGCTACACCTTC. The full variable domain, in which reference TRBV5-4 and TRBJ1-2 provide the parts outside the CDR3, is ETGVTQSPTHLIKTRGQQVTLRCSSQSGHNTVSWYQQALGQGPQFIFQYYREEENGRGNFPPRFSGLQFPNYSSELNVNALELDDSALYLCATKGSGYGYTFGSGTRLTVV.

This clonotype was found a few times. The V and J genes are TRBV29-1 and TRBJ2-7; D unresolved. The ends were cut back, 3 bases at V and 2 bases at J, with 11 bases in the middle. The CDR3 totals 13 residues. The germline CDR1 and CDR2 sequences are SQVTM and ANQGSEA. The CDR3: CSVEVGFPYEQYF. Written as DNA, the CDR3 is TGCAGCGTTGAGGTAGGGTTCCCCTACGAGCAGTACTTC.